This T cell receptor (beta chain) was obtained from a study of cytomegalovirus exposure and HLA in healthy donors. Broader study findings: Most CMV-associated TCR beta chains appeared HLA-restricted in a later analysis. The likely origin of a cluster of highly shared sequence variants was a sequencing artifact. Presence/absence comparisons presumed near-even sequencing depth among donors.

Note on this clone: The antigen is not known.

PCR amplification relied on 60 Vbeta primers (plus 13 Jbeta primers). Original methodology: A later analysis tallied tens of millions of unique TCR beta chains, about 12 million of them shared. Assay: immunoSEQ multiplex PCR; the TCRdb copy retains only in-frame clones and omits some. V and J calls plus clone size are reproduced from that table; the DNA served to infer D and trimming. The sample contains 120,000 or so clones, 80% of which appear only once. The sequence was collected from a female donor in good health and CMV-seronegative. Specimen: PBMCs.

CDR3 region: CASSRLPGTGYYEQYF. Here the CDR3 DNA reads TGCGCCAGCAGCCGTTTACCAGGGACAGGCTACTACGAGCAGTACTTC. V gene TRBV5-1 combines with J gene TRBJ2-7; TRBD1 aligns across 8 bases. V lost 4 bases and J lost 3; bases outside the gene matches: 12. CDR1 and CDR2 (germline): SGHRS, YFSETQ. This CDR3 has 16 amino acids.